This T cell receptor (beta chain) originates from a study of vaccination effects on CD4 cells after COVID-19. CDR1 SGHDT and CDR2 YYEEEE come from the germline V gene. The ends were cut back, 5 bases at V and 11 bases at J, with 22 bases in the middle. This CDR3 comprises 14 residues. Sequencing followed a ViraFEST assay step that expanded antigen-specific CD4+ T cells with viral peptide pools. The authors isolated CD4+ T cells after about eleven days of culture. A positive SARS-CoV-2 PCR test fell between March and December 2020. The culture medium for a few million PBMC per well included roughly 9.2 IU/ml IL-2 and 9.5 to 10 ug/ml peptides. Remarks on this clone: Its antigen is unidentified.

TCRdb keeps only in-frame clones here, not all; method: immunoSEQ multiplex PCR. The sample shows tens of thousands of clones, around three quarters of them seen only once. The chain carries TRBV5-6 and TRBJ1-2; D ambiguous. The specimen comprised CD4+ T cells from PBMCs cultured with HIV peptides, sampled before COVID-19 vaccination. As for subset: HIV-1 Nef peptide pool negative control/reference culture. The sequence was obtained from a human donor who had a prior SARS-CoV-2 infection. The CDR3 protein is CASSQQTGMVRYTF. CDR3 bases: TGTGCCAGCAGTCAACAAACCGGGATGGTCAGATACACCTTC.